This is a list of T cell receptor beta chains from one sample in a study of radiotherapy plus CTLA-4 blockade in lung cancer. Assay used: immunoSEQ multiplex PCR; TCRdb lists only in-frame clones, some missing. This sample has over 40,000 clones, with 82% found just once. Sequenced here: peripheral blood, sampled from a patient treated with radiotherapy plus ipilimumab. The receptors originated from a human donor with non-small cell lung cancer who had stable disease on radiotherapy plus ipilimumab. CDR3s include the opening cysteine and the closing phenylalanine or tryptophan. A D gene is named only where the DNA matches it firmly. Size is stated for part of the rows, as once, few or many counts, or as a class when the clone is expanded.

V: TRBV5-6
size: .
D: .
length: 14
J: TRBJ1-1
DNA: TGTGCCAGCAGCTTGGATAGGGGAAACACTGAAGCTTTCTTT
CDR3: CASSLDRGNTEAFF

V: TRBV27
size: few
D: TRBD2
length: 16
J: TRBJ2-1
DNA: TGTGCCAGCAGATTTAGCGGGAGCAATTTTGGCAATGAGCAGTTCTTC
CDR3: CASRFSGSNFGNEQFF

V: TRBV4-1
size: few
D: .
length: 14
J: TRBJ1-5
DNA: TGCGCCAGCAGTCCTACAGGGCCCAATCAGCCCCAGCATTTT
CDR3: CASSPTGPNQPQHF

V: TRBV2
size: .
D: .
length: 14
J: TRBJ1-1
DNA: TGTGCCAGCAGTCCACACGGGAAGAACACTGAAGCTTTCTTT
CDR3: CASSPHGKNTEAFF

V: TRBV9
size: .
D: .
length: 14
J: TRBJ2-1
DNA: TGTGCCAGCAGCGTAGCACCACGCGGCAATGGGCAGTTCTTC
CDR3: CASSVAPRGNGQFF

V: TRBV5-1
size: .
D: .
length: 15
J: TRBJ2-7
DNA: TGCGCCAGCAGCTTGGGGGTACGGAGCTCCTACGAGCAGTACTTC
CDR3: CASSLGVRSSYEQYF

V: TRBV28
size: once
D: .
length: 13
J: TRBJ2-2
DNA: TGTGCCAGCAGTCTACTTGACACCGGGGAGCTGTTTTTT
CDR3: CASSLLDTGELFF

V: TRBV18
size: .
D: .
length: 16
J: TRBJ1-6
DNA: TGTGCCAGCTCACCCCCCGGACAGCGCGATAATTCACCCCTCCACTTT
CDR3: CASSPPGQRDNSPLHF

V: TRBV19
size: .
D: TRBD1
length: 13
J: TRBJ2-7
DNA: TGTGCCAGTAGTTTAGGACAGGGCTACGAGCAGTACTTC
CDR3: CASSLGQGYEQYF

V: TRBV7-2
size: .
D: .
length: 14
J: TRBJ1-5
DNA: TGTGCCAGCAGCGAGGACAGCCTTTATCAGCCCCAGCATTTT
CDR3: CASSEDSLYQPQHF

V: TRBV2
size: .
D: TRBD1
length: 15
J: TRBJ2-1
DNA: TGTGCCAGCCGATGGTGGGGACAGGGGAAGGATGAGCAGTTCTTC
CDR3: CASRWWGQGKDEQFF

V: TRBV27
size: few
D: TRBD1
length: 14
J: TRBJ2-7
DNA: TGTGCCAGCAGTCCGAGGACAGGGTCCTACGAGCAGTACTTC
CDR3: CASSPRTGSYEQYF

V: TRBV19
size: .
D: .
length: 16
J: TRBJ2-1
DNA: TGTGCCAGTAGTATAGGGACTCCTGGCTCCTACAATGAGCAGTTCTTC
CDR3: CASSIGTPGSYNEQFF

V: TRBV7-9
size: .
D: .
length: 17
J: TRBJ1-2
DNA: TGTGCCAGCAGGTTAGGGACCGCGGTCCAGGGAGGTTTTGGCTACACCTTC
CDR3: CASRLGTAVQGGFGYTF

V: TRBV18
size: .
D: TRBD1
length: 17
J: TRBJ2-3
DNA: TGTGCCAGCTCACCAACCCTCCGGGACAGCTTCACAGATACGCAGTATTTT
CDR3: CASSPTLRDSFTDTQYF

V: TRBV7-9
size: .
D: TRBD2
length: 16
J: TRBJ2-1
DNA: TGTGCCAGCAGCGCCGACGCTGGACTAGGCTACAATGAGCAGTTCTTC
CDR3: CASSADAGLGYNEQFF

V: TRBV19
size: .
D: TRBD1
length: 15
J: TRBJ2-7
DNA: TGTGCCAGTAGTATTTCGGGACAGGGGTCCTACGAGCAGTACTTC
CDR3: CASSISGQGSYEQYF

V: TRBV5-6
size: .
D: TRBD1
length: 16
J: TRBJ2-7
DNA: TGTGCCAGCAGCTTCAAACCGACAGGGGGCTCGACCGAGCAGTACTTC
CDR3: CASSFKPTGGSTEQYF

V: TRBV28
size: .
D: .
length: 13
J: TRBJ1-5
DNA: TGTGCCAGCAGTTCCGGACAGCCCCAGCCCCAGCATTTT
CDR3: CASSSGQPQPQHF

V: TRBV19
size: .
D: TRBD1
length: 13
J: TRBJ1-2
DNA: TGTGCCAGTAGTACCACAGGGGAAAATGGCTACACCTTC
CDR3: CASSTTGENGYTF

V: TRBV30
size: once
D: .
length: 13
J: TRBJ1-4
DNA: TGTGCCTGGGCAGACTGGAGCAATGAAAAACTGTTTTTT
CDR3: CAWADWSNEKLFF

V: TRBV18
size: .
D: .
length: 16
J: TRBJ2-3
DNA: TGTGCCAGCTCACAAGCGGGCAGGGAGTCCCCAGATACGCAGTATTTT
CDR3: CASSQAGRESPDTQYF

V: TRBV19
size: few
D: .
length: 17
J: TRBJ1-5
DNA: TGTGCCAGTAGTATAGGGGCTGGAGGCCCTCCAATTCAGCCCCAGCATTTT
CDR3: CASSIGAGGPPIQPQHF

V: TRBV6-4
size: .
D: .
length: 15
J: TRBJ2-1
DNA: TGTGCCAGCAGTCCTTCAAGCGGGTGGTTGAATGAGCAGTTCTTC
CDR3: CASSPSSGWLNEQFF

V: TRBV2
size: few
D: .
length: 15
J: TRBJ2-1
DNA: TGTGCCAGCAGCCAGGGCCTAGCGTCGGGCAATGAGCAGTTCTTC
CDR3: CASSQGLASGNEQFF

V: TRBV2
size: .
D: TRBD1
length: 15
J: TRBJ2-3
DNA: TGTGCCAGCAGTGAAAACAGGGGGCGCGGGAATACGCAGTATTTT
CDR3: CASSENRGRGNTQYF

V: TRBV2
size: .
D: .
length: 16
J: TRBJ2-5
DNA: TGTGCCAGTGATAGGGGAGGGGGGGCCAGGAAAGAGACCCAGTACTTC
CDR3: CASDRGGGARKETQYF

V: TRBV30
size: once
D: .
length: 15
J: TRBJ1-2
DNA: TGTGCCTGTGACGACTTTTTCATTGAGAACTATGGCTACACCTTC
CDR3: CACDDFFIENYGYTF

V: TRBV6-1
size: .
D: .
length: 13
J: TRBJ2-3
DNA: TGTGCCAGCAGTGAATCCCACAGGGATACGCAGTATTTT
CDR3: CASSESHRDTQYF

V: TRBV4-3
size: .
D: .
length: 17
J: TRBJ1-1
DNA: TGCGCCAGCAGCCAAGATTACTCAGGGTCGGGGAACACTGAAGCTTTCTTT
CDR3: CASSQDYSGSGNTEAFF

V: TRBV21-1
size: .
D: .
length: 13
J: TRBJ2-3
DNA: TGTGCCATACTAGTGTCGAGCACAGATACGCAGTATTTT
CDR3: CAILVSSTDTQYF

V: TRBV7-2
size: .
D: TRBD1
length: 13
J: TRBJ1-1
DNA: TGTGCCAGCAGCTCCTCCGGGACAGGGTTAAGATTCTTT
CDR3: CASSSSGTGLRFF

V: TRBV9
size: .
D: TRBD2
length: 17
J: TRBJ2-3
DNA: TGTGCCAGCAGCGTAGCTTCGACTAGCGAAAGCACAGATACGCAGTATTTT
CDR3: CASSVASTSESTDTQYF

V: TRBV6-5
size: .
D: .
length: 14
J: TRBJ2-1
DNA: TGTGCCAGCAGTTACCGGGACAAGTACAATGAGCAGTTCTTC
CDR3: CASSYRDKYNEQFF

V: TRBV6-5
size: .
D: TRBD1
length: 14
J: TRBJ1-1
DNA: TGTGCCAGCAGTCTGGGACAGGGGTCGACTGAAGCTTTCTTT
CDR3: CASSLGQGSTEAFF

V: TRBV28
size: .
D: .
length: 17
J: TRBJ2-7
DNA: TGTGCCAGCAGTTTAGAGGGGGACCCTAAGGGGACCTACGAGCAGTACTTC
CDR3: CASSLEGDPKGTYEQYF

V: TRBV28
size: .
D: .
length: 12
J: TRBJ1-2
DNA: TGTGCCAGCAGTTTCGGGGGTTATGGCTACACCTTC
CDR3: CASSFGGYGYTF

V: TRBV5-4
size: .
D: .
length: 15
J: TRBJ2-1
DNA: TGTGCCAGCAGCTTGGTCGCGGCCTCCTACAATGAGCAGTTCTTC
CDR3: CASSLVAASYNEQFF

V: TRBV28
size: .
D: TRBD2
length: 19
J: TRBJ2-7
DNA: TGTGCCAGCAGTAGCCCAAGCGGGGGACCAGCGTTAGGGGCCTACGAGCAGTACTTC
CDR3: CASSSPSGGPALGAYEQYF

V: TRBV11-2
size: .
D: TRBD1
length: 15
J: TRBJ2-2
DNA: TGTGCCAGCAGTCGGACAGGGGACGACACCGGGGAGCTGTTTTTT
CDR3: CASSRTGDDTGELFF

V: TRBV5-1
size: .
D: .
length: 14
J: TRBJ1-5
DNA: TGCGCCAGCAGCCTAACAGGAGTAGGTCAGCCCCAGCATTTT
CDR3: CASSLTGVGQPQHF

V: TRBV4-3
size: .
D: TRBD1
length: 14
J: TRBJ1-4
DNA: TGCGCCAGCAGCCAAGGACAGGGAAATGAAAAACTGTTTTTT
CDR3: CASSQGQGNEKLFF

V: TRBV25-1
size: .
D: .
length: 14
J: TRBJ2-1
DNA: TGTGCCAGCAGTCGGAAGGATTATCGGGATGAGCAGTTCTTC
CDR3: CASSRKDYRDEQFF

V: TRBV14
size: .
D: .
length: 13
J: TRBJ2-1
DNA: TGTGCCAGCGCGTTGATCCGGGGCAATGAGCAGTTCTTC
CDR3: CASALIRGNEQFF

V: TRBV19
size: .
D: TRBD1
length: 16
J: TRBJ1-2
DNA: TGTGCCAGTAGTATAGCTGGGCAGGGGGCTAACTATGGCTACACCTTC
CDR3: CASSIAGQGANYGYTF

V: TRBV27
size: .
D: .
length: 14
J: TRBJ2-7
DNA: TGTGCCAGCAGTTTGGGTGACAGAGCCTACGAGCAGTACTTC
CDR3: CASSLGDRAYEQYF

V: TRBV7-2
size: few
D: .
length: 15
J: TRBJ2-7
DNA: TGTGCCAGCAGCATGATAGGGACATCCACCTACGAGCAGTACTTC
CDR3: CASSMIGTSTYEQYF

V: TRBV2
size: .
D: .
length: 18
J: TRBJ2-4
DNA: TGTGCCAGCAGTGGCCCCTGGGCGATAAAGGGGGTGAAAAACATTCAGTACTTC
CDR3: CASSGPWAIKGVKNIQYF

V: TRBV27
size: once
D: TRBD2
length: 14
J: TRBJ2-7
DNA: TGTGCCAGCGCCTTCGGGGTAGCGGGAGTCGAGCAGTACTTC
CDR3: CASAFGVAGVEQYF

V: TRBV7-3
size: .
D: TRBD1
length: 15
J: TRBJ2-7
DNA: TGTGCCAGCAGCCCAGGGGGTGAGTTAGCACACGAGCAGTACTTC
CDR3: CASSPGGELAHEQYF

V: TRBV19
size: .
D: TRBD1
length: 14
J: TRBJ1-4
DNA: TGTGCCAGTGGTCAGACCCCGGACAGGATAAAACTGTTTTTT
CDR3: CASGQTPDRIKLFF